Listed here are 25 T cell receptor beta chains from one sample, sequenced in a study of cytomegalovirus exposure and HLA in healthy donors. Researchers ran the PCR with 60 Vbeta and 13 Jbeta primers. Method: immunoSEQ multiplex PCR; TCRdb's copy keeps in-frame clones and lacks some. The sample carries 72,000 or so clones, about 74% recorded once. Sequenced sample: PBMCs. The receptor source for this set is a human donor in good health.

The rearrangement joins TRBV27 to TRBJ2-1, with unresolved D. Trimming stripped 3 bases from V and 0 bases from J, with 9 bases between. CDR3 length: 15 residues. Germline-derived CDR1 and CDR2 are MNHEY and SMNVEV (reference sequence). The CDR3 loop reads CASSFRLSSYNEQFF. The CDR3 DNA sequence: TGTGCCAGCAGTTTCCGCCTGAGCTCCTACAATGAGCAGTTCTTC.

This clone came up a few times. The chain has TRBV9 and TRBJ2-3; 9 positions match TRBD2. The CDR3 extends over 17 amino acids. V was pared by 0 bases and J by 0 bases, with 5 bases of the junction left unmatched. CDR1 and CDR2 (germline): SGDLS, YYNGEE. CDR3 sequence (DNA): TGTGCCAGCAGCGTAGCGCTAGCGGGATCTAGCACAGATACGCAGTATTTT. This gives the protein CASSVALAGSSTDTQYF.

V is TRBV7-2 and J is TRBJ1-2; 9 bases match TRBD1. Germline V lookup: CDR1 SGHTA, CDR2 FQGNSA. Losses at the gene ends were 6 bases for V and 2 bases for J; bases not matched to a gene: 7. CDR3 length: 15 residues. The CDR3 loop is CASSLGTGLNYGYTF. CDR3 bases: TGTGCCAGCAGTTTGGGGACAGGGCTCAACTATGGCTACACCTTC.

The chain recombines TRBV6-5 with TRBJ2-7; weak D call: TRBD2 (6 bases). Germline CDR1 and CDR2: MNHEY and SVGAGI. Trimming removed 4 bases from V and 3 bases from J, with 10 bases in between. CDR3 length: 13 amino acids. CDR3 coding DNA: TGTGCCAGCAGTTCCGGGGGAATCTACGAGCAGTACTTC. Its protein is CASSSGGIYEQYF.

The count of this clone is one. The DNA for the CDR3 is TGTGCCAGCAGTTACAAACAGGGGGTGAGCTACGAGCAGTACTTC. Residues: CASSYKQGVSYEQYF. The J gene is TRBJ2-7, the V gene TRBV6-5; the match to TRBD1 covers 8 bases. CDR1 is MNHEY and CDR2 is SVGAGI in the germline V gene. This CDR3 has 15 residues. The V gene end was trimmed by 2 bases and the J gene end by 3 bases; junction bases not matched to a gene: 6.

The genes are TRBV9 and TRBJ2-2; D is possibly TRBD2 (6 bases). The CDR3 contains 16 residues. Germline V gene lookup returns CDR1 SGDLS and CDR2 YYNGEE. The V and J ends lost 3 bases and 4 bases respectively, with 16 bases between them. The CDR3 sequence: CASSDRRAGLTGELFF. The CDR3 DNA reads TGTGCCAGCAGCGATCGGAGGGCCGGGCTCACCGGGGAGCTGTTTTTT. The full variable domain, in which reference TRBV9 and TRBJ2-2 provide the parts outside the CDR3, is DSGVTQTPKHLITATGQRVTLRCSPRSGDLSVYWYQQSLDQGLQFLIQYYNGEERAKGNILERFSAQQFPDLHSELNLSSLELGDSALYFCASSDRRAGLTGELFFGEGSRLTVL.

This clone appeared once. V and J are TRBV15 and TRBJ2-7; perhaps TRBD2 as D (6 bases). The length of the CDR3 is 15 residues. V was shortened by 0 bases and J by 5 bases, with 14 bases between the two germline ends. Germline CDR1 reads LNHNV; CDR2 reads YYDKDF (reference sequence). The CDR3 DNA sequence: TGTGCCACCAGCAGAGATGGAGGGACGACCGACGAGCAGTACTTC. This translates into CATSRDGGTTDEQYF. The whole variable domain, filled in from reference TRBV15 and TRBJ2-7, reads DAMVIQNPRYQVTQFGKPVTLSCSQTLNHNVMYWYQQKSSQAPKLLFHYYDKDFNNEADTPDNFQSRRPNTSFCFLDIRSPGLGDTAMYLCATSRDGGTTDEQYFGPGTRLTVT.

This chain connects TRBV4-1 to TRBJ2-1; D perhaps matches TRBD2 (6 bases). This CDR3 region has 16 residues. Germline V gene lookup returns CDR1 MGHRA and CDR2 YSYEKL. Deletions cut 1 base from V and 0 bases from J, with 10 bases between. In nucleotides, the CDR3 is TGCGCCAGCAGCCAAGGGGGACTTGGCTCCTACAATGAGCAGTTCTTC. Its translation: CASSQGGLGSYNEQFF.

This clone has just a few counts. This sequence joins TRBV6-1 and TRBJ2-1; no clear D gene. The CDR3 has 19 amino acids. The germline CDR1 and CDR2 sequences are MNHNS and SASEGT. Trimming took off 4 bases at V and 0 bases at J, with 22 bases between the two ends. CDR3 amino acids: CASSVPPSAYISSYNEQFF. In DNA form, the CDR3 reads TGTGCCAGCAGTGTCCCGCCCAGCGCTTATATAAGCTCCTACAATGAGCAGTTCTTC.

With regard to this clone: Its ends do not fully match the called genes, so a read error is possible. This chain links TRBV6-1 with TRBJ2-1, with 8 bases identical to TRBD2. There are 14 residues in the CDR3. Germline V gene data show CDR1 as MNHNS and CDR2 as SASEGT. As DNA, the CDR3 is TGTGCCAGCACTGAAGCGGGAGTGTACAATGAGCAGTTCTTC. The encoded protein is CASTEAGVYNEQFF.

The chain employs TRBV6-5 and TRBJ2-2; tentatively, D is TRBD1 (6 bases). Germline-derived CDR1 and CDR2 are MNHEY and SVGAGI. V gave up 5 bases and J gave up 2 bases, with 12 bases separating them. This CDR3 has 15 residues. The CDR3 protein is CASSTTGSNTGELFF. The CDR3 DNA sequence: TGTGCCAGCAGTACCACAGGGAGTAACACCGGGGAGCTGTTTTTT.

J is TRBJ1-2 and V is TRBV18; D unclear. The germline V and J ends were trimmed by 1 base and 7 bases, with 10 bases remaining between them. The CDR3 spans 13 residues. From germline, CDR1 is KGHSH and CDR2 LQKENI. As DNA, the CDR3 is TGTGCCAGCTCACCACGGGAGGGCGGTGGCTACACCTTC. This encodes CASSPREGGGYTF.

CDR3 sequence (DNA): TGTGCCAGCACCGAGTGGGACAGGGGGGGAGAGACCCAGTACTTC. Protein: CASTEWDRGGETQYF. This chain connects TRBV7-9 to TRBJ2-5; 11 bases map to TRBD1. Per germline, CDR1 SEHNR and CDR2 FQNEAQ (reference sequence). The CDR3 is 15 amino acids. Trimming cost V 7 bases and J 4 bases; bases outside gene matches: 8. Drawing the rest from reference TRBV7-9 and TRBJ2-5, the complete variable domain is DTGVSQNPRHKITKRGQNVTFRCDPISEHNRLYWYRQTLGQGPEFLTYFQNEAQLEKSRLLSDRFSAERPKGSFSTLEIQRTEQGDSAMYLCASTEWDRGGETQYFGPGTRLLVL.

The chain couples TRBV6-1 to TRBJ1-2, with 7 bases identical to TRBD1. This CDR3 is 13 amino acids long. Germline V CDR1 and CDR2: MNHNS, SASEGT. V was clipped by 4 bases and J by 2 bases; unmatched bases: 1. CDR3 sequence (DNA): TGTGCCAGCAGTGGGACAGGAAACTATGGCTACACCTTC. Its translation is CASSGTGNYGYTF.

This clone was counted once. The gene calls are TRBV6-5 and TRBJ1-2; TRBD1 matches at 11 bases. The V and J ends lost 2 bases and 6 bases, in that order; junction bases with no gene match: 8. The CDR3 length is 16 residues. Germline-derived CDR1 and CDR2 are MNHEY and SVGAGI. In DNA, the CDR3 is TGTGCCAGCAGTTACACTTGGACAGGGGGCTTTCATGGCTACACCTTC. Translating gives CASSYTWTGGFHGYTF.

This chain joins TRBV11-3 and TRBJ2-5; no firm D call. Deletions cut 2 bases from V and 5 bases from J, with 9 bases between. The CDR3 extends over 13 amino acids. Looked up from germline, CDR1 is SGHNT and CDR2 is YENEEA. CDR3 bases: TGTGCCAGCAGCTTACGAGGTGGGGAGACCCAGTACTTC. Translation gives CASSLRGGETQYF.

V usage is TRBV6-5 and J usage is TRBJ2-2; 7 bases align to TRBD1. Germline V gives CDR1 MNHEY, CDR2 SVGAGI. This CDR3 comprises 15 residues. V was pared by 4 bases and J by 2 bases, with 4 bases of the junction left unmatched. The DNA of the CDR3 is TGTGCCAGCAGTTTCGACAGGGATAACACCGGGGAGCTGTTTTTT. This gives the protein CASSFDRDNTGELFF.

The chain is built from TRBV12-5 and TRBJ2-5, with 9 positions matching TRBD1. Germline assignment: CDR1 LGHNT and CDR2 FRNRAP. J lost 4 bases, V lost 0 bases, and 12 bases had no gene match. This CDR3 region has 18 residues. CDR3 sequence (DNA): TGTGCTAGTGGTTTGGTACCTGATGGGACAGGGTTTTCAGAGACCCAGTACTTC. This gives the protein CASGLVPDGTGFSETQYF.

This clone appeared a single time. J is TRBJ2-3 and V is TRBV18, with 7 bases matching TRBD1. The CDR3 consists of 16 residues. J lost 1 base, V lost 5 bases, and 9 bases had no gene match. Germline values: CDR1 KGHSH, CDR2 LQKENI. CDR3 loop: CASSSTHRGGTDTQYF. CDR3 nucleotide sequence: TGTGCCAGCTCATCGACACACAGGGGAGGCACAGATACGCAGTATTTT.

CDR3 residues: CASSLTGFNPEAFF. DNA of the CDR3: TGTGCCAGCAGCTTGACAGGGTTTAACCCTGAAGCTTTCTTT. The gene calls are TRBV5-6 and TRBJ1-1, with D possibly being TRBD1 (6 bases). The V and J ends lost 1 base and 6 bases respectively, with 13 bases between them. This CDR3 region has 14 residues. The V gene's germline CDR1 is SGHDT and CDR2 YYEEEE.

This chain links TRBV9 with TRBJ2-1; possibly TRBD2 for D (5 bases). V lost 1 base and J 0 bases, leaving 11 bases between the germline ends. Germline CDR1 is SGDLS and CDR2 is YYNGEE. This CDR3 spans 16 amino acids. The CDR3 DNA reads TGTGCCAGCAGCGTAATCGGGGATAGCTCCTACAATGAGCAGTTCTTC. Translation gives CASSVIGDSSYNEQFF.

The rearrangement joins TRBV28 to TRBJ1-2, with D tentatively TRBD1 (5 bases). The germline V and J ends were trimmed by 3 bases and 8 bases, with 13 bases remaining between them. The CDR3 has 13 residues. CDR1 and CDR2 (germline): MDHEN, SYDVKM. DNA of the CDR3: TGTGCCAGCAGTTTTGAAGGGGCCAGAGGCTACACCTTC. This gives the protein CASSFEGARGYTF.

This clone was seen only once. The rearrangement joins TRBV5-1 to TRBJ2-5; 7 bases line up with TRBD2. V trimming: 4 bases; J trimming: 5 bases; junction bases outside the gene matches: 8. The germline gives CDR1 SGHRS, CDR2 YFSETQ. The CDR3 runs to 14 residues. This CDR3 is CASSPGGGEETQYF. CDR3 bases: TGCGCCAGCAGCCCGGGCGGGGGTGAGGAGACCCAGTACTTC.

The chain employs TRBV19 and TRBJ2-5; the D gene is possibly TRBD2 (5 bases). The CDR3 contains 14 residues. Deletions cut 1 base from V and 5 bases from J, with 11 bases between. CDR1 and CDR2 from the germline V gene are LNHDA and SQIVND (reference sequence). CDR3 nucleotide sequence: TGTGCCAGTAGTATAGCGGGGAAACTGGAGACCCAGTACTTC. It yields the protein CASSIAGKLETQYF. Together with reference TRBV19 and TRBJ2-5, the CDR3 gives the full variable domain: DGGITQSPKYLFRKEGQNVTLSCEQNLNHDAMYWYRQDPGQGLRLIYYSQIVNDFQKGDIAEGYSVSREKKESFPLTVTSAQKNPTAFYLCASSIAGKLETQYFGPGTRLLVL.

This chain joins TRBV5-6 and TRBJ2-7; 13 bases line up with TRBD2. The CDR3 loop spans 17 amino acids. Germline trimming cut 2 bases from V and 2 bases from J; bases unmatched to any gene: 7. Germline CDR1 is SGHDT and CDR2 is YYEEEE. As DNA, the CDR3 is TGTGCCAGCAGCTTACTAGCGGGAGGGCCTAGGGCCTACGAGCAGTACTTC. It encodes CASSLLAGGPRAYEQYF. Full variable domain (rest looked up from reference TRBV5-6 and TRBJ2-7): DAGVTQSPTHLIKTRGQQVTLRCSPKSGHDTVSWYQQALGQGPQFIFQYYEEEERQRGNFPDRFSGHQFPNYSSELNVNALLLGDSALYLCASSLLAGGPRAYEQYFGPGTRLTVT.